The entry that follows covers one T cell receptor beta chain sequence. This sample was included in a study of shared clonotypes between healthy human individuals. The CDR3 extends over 15 amino acids. Trimming took off 0 bases at V and 0 bases at J, with 9 bases between the two ends. CDR1 MNHNS and CDR2 SASEGT come from the germline V gene. The authors ran the assay at deep level. As originally analysed: Filtering was not the same, since immunoSEQ gave junction-only sequences without quality scores. Clones were read by immunoSEQ multiplex PCR, and TCRdb kept only the in-frame ones, dropping some. The V and J calls and clone size come from that table; D and trimming were worked out from the DNA. The data contain about 300,000 clones, over 65% of them seen just once; the ten biggest clones take up around a tenth.

This chain uses TRBV6-1 with TRBJ2-7; no firm D call. The sequence derives from a man aged 25-40 years in good health. The sequenced sample consisted of memory CD4+ T cells sorted from blood. The subset was: CD45RA-negative fraction. The CDR3 DNA reads as TGTGCCAGCAGTGAAGCGGTTCTCAGCTCCTACGAGCAGTACTTC. Translated: CASSEAVLSSYEQYF.